This T cell receptor beta chain is from a study of CD8 T cells in ankylosing spondylitis. Findings and limits, study-wide: According to the report, clones linked to the disease were significantly enriched in matched synovial fluid samples taken from ankylosing spondylitis patients. There were earlier reports of some motif variants in reactive arthritis synovial fluid and blood.

With respect to this clonotype: Its specificity is unknown.

The CDR3 is made up of 12 amino acids. Trimming shortened V by 6 bases and J by 4 bases, and 6 bases separated the two germline ends. CDR1 is SNHLY, CDR2 FYNNEI, per germline. TCRdb redid the calling of the 5' RACE reads with MiXCR, one entry per CDR3 protein. The sample has roughly 190,000 distinct CDR3 sequences, around 13% seen once. Sequencing was done on a sample of blood, either unsorted or a sorted T cell fraction (not recorded which). The V call is TRBV2, the J call TRBJ2-2; D not resolved. The sequence derives from a male donor with ankylosing spondylitis or in good health (not recorded which). The CDR3 is CASRQPTGELFF. The CDR3 DNA follows: TGTGCCAGCAGACAGCCCACCGGGGAGCTGTTTTTT.